This TCR beta chain was recovered during a study of T cells in pancreatic ductal adenocarcinoma. Study results and limitations: Enrichment of CD45RO+ effector over naive T cells in tumors may bias clonality.

CDR1 and CDR2 (germline): SGHAT, FQNNGV. J lost 3 bases, V lost 5 bases, and 12 bases had no gene match. CDR3 length: 16 amino acids. Surgery without prior neoadjuvant therapy was the treatment of the selected pancreatic ductal adenocarcinoma patients. A word on this clone: Its cognate antigen is unknown.

Produced via immunoSEQ multiplex PCR; TCRdb's table is partial and in-frame only. The table includes approximately 11,000 clones, around 86% detected once. Sequenced material: PBMCs. This TCR was sampled from a human donor with pancreatic ductal adenocarcinoma. This chain uses TRBV11-2 with TRBJ2-7; 8 bases fit TRBD2. The CDR3 protein is CASSPAGTSGFYEQYF. The CDR3 nucleotides read TGTGCCAGCAGCCCAGCTGGTACTAGCGGCTTCTACGAGCAGTACTTC.